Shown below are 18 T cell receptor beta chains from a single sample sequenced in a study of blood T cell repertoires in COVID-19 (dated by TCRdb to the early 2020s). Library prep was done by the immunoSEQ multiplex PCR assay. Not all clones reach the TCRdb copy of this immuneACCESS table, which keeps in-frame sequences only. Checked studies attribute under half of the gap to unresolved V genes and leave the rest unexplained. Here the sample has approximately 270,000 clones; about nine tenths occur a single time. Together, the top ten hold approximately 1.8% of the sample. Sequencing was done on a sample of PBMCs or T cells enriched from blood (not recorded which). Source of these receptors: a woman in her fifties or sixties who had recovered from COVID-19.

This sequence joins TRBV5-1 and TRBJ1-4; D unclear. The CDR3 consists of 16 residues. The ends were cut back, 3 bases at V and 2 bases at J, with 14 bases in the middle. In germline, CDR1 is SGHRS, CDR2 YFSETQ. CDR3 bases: TGCGCCAGCAGCTCCAGCGCGTCGCGTACTAATGAAAAACTGTTTTTT. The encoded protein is CASSSSASRTNEKLFF. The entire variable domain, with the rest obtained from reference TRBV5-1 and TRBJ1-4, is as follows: KAGVTQTPRYLIKTRGQQVTLSCSPISGHRSVSWYQQTPGQGLQFLFEYFSETQRNKGNFPGRFSGRQFSNSRSEMNVSTLELGDSALYLCASSSSASRTNEKLFFGSGTQLSVL.

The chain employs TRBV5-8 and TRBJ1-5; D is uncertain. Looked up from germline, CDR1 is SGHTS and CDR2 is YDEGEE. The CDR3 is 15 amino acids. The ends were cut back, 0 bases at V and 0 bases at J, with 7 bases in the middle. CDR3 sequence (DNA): TGTGCCAGCAGCTTGGGGCTAGATAGCAATCAGCCCCAGCATTTT. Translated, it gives CASSLGLDSNQPQHF. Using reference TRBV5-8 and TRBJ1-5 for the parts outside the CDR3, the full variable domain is EAGVTQSPTHLIKTRGQQATLRCSPISGHTSVYWYQQALGLGLQFLLWYDEGEERNRGNFPPRFSGRQFPNYSSELNVNALELEDSALYLCASSLGLDSNQPQHFGDGTRLSIL.

This CDR3 is CAWGQSDAQYF. In DNA form, the CDR3 reads TGTGCCTGGGGCCAGTCTGATGCGCAGTATTTT. The genes are TRBV30 and TRBJ2-3; D not certain. CDR3 length equals 11 residues. Trimming cost V 5 bases and J 10 bases, with 13 bases left between them. CDR1 GTSNPN and CDR2 SVGIG come from the germline V gene (reference sequence).

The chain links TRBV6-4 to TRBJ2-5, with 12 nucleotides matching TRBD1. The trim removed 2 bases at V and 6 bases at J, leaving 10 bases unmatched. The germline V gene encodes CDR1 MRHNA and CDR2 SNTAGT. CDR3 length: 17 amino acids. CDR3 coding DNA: TGTGCCAGCAGTGACCCGACCGGGACAGGGGGCGTAAAGACCCAGTACTTC. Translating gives CASSDPTGTGGVKTQYF.

The DNA of the CDR3 is TGTGCCAGCAGCTCTAGCGGGGGAAATCAGTATTTT. Translating gives CASSSSGGNQYF. The chain has TRBV11-3 and TRBJ2-3, with TRBD2 matching over 10 bases. Looked up from germline, CDR1 is SGHNT and CDR2 is YENEEA. This CDR3 is 12 amino acids long. Germline trimming cut 4 bases from V and 12 bases from J; bases unmatched to any gene: 4.

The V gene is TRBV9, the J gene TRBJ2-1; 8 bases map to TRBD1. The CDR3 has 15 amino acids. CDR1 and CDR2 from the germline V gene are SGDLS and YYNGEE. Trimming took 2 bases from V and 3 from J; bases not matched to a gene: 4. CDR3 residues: CASSVDREIYNEQFF. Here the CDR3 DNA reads TGTGCCAGCAGCGTGGACAGGGAGATCTACAATGAGCAGTTCTTC.

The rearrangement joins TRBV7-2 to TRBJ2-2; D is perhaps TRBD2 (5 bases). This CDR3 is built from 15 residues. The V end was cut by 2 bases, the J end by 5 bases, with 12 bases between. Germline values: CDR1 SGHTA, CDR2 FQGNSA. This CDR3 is CASSLLPPGTGELFF. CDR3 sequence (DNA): TGTGCCAGCAGCTTACTCCCCCCGGGGACCGGGGAGCTGTTTTTT.

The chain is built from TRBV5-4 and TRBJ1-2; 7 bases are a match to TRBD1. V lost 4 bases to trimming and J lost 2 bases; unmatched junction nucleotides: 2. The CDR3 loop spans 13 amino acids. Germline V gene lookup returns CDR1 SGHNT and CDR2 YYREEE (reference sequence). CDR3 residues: CASSRDRNYGYTF. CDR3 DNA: TGTGCCAGCAGCCGGGACAGAAACTATGGCTACACCTTC.

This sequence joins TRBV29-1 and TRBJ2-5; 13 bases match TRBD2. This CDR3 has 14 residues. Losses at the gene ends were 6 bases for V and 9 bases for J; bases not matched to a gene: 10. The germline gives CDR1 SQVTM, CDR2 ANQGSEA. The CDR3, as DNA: TGCAGCGTCGCTCGGACTAGCGGGGGTACTCCCCAGTACTTC. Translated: CSVARTSGGTPQYF.

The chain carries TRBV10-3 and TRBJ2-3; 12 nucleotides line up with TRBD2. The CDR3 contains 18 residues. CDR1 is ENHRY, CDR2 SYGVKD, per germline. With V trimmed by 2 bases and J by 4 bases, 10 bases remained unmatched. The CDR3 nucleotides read TGTGCCATCAGTGAGATCTCCGGGACTAGCGGGTTCGCAGATACGCAGTATTTT. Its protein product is CAISEISGTSGFADTQYF.

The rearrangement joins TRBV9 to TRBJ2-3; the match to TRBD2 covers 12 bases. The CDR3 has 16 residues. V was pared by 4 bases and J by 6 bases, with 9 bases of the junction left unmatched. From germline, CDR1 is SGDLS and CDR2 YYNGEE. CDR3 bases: TGTGCCAGCAGCCCGCGGACTAGCGGGGTTTTGGATACGCAGTATTTT. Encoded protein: CASSPRTSGVLDTQYF.

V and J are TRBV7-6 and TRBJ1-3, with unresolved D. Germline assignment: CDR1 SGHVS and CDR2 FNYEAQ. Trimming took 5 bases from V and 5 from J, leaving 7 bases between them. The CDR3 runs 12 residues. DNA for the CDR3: TGTGCCAGCAGCCAAGACAGAAACACCATATATTTT. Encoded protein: CASSQDRNTIYF.

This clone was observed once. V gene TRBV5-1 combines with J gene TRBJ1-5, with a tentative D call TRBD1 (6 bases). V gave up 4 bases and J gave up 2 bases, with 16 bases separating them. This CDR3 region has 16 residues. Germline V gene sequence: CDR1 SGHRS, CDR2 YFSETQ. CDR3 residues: CASSPGTGIGNQPQHF. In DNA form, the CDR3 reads TGCGCCAGCAGCCCGGGAACAGGGATCGGCAATCAGCCCCAGCATTTT.

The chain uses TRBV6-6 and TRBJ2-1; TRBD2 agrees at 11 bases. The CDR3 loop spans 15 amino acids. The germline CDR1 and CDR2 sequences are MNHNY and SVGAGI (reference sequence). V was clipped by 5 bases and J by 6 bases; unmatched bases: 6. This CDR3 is CASSPTSGGGNEQFF. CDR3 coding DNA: TGTGCCAGCAGTCCTACTAGCGGGGGCGGCAATGAGCAGTTCTTC.

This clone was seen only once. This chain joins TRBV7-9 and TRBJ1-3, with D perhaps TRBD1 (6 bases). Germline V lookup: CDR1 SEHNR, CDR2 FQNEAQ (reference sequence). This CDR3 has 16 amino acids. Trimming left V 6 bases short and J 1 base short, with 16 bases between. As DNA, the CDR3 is TGTGCCAGCAGGACACAGGGATTTCGGTCTGGAAACACCATATATTTT. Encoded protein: CASRTQGFRSGNTIYF.

The CDR3 reads CASSRAAGGAFF. DNA of the CDR3: TGTGCCAGCAGCCGGGCGGCAGGGGGGGCTTTCTTT. The chain couples TRBV7-9 to TRBJ1-1; 7 nucleotides align to TRBD1. This CDR3 is built from 12 residues. V lost 5 bases and J lost 11; bases outside the gene matches: 8. CDR1 and CDR2 from the germline V gene are SEHNR and FQNEAQ (reference sequence). Looking up the rest from reference TRBV7-9 and TRBJ1-1 gives the full variable domain: DTGVSQNPRHKITKRGQNVTFRCDPISEHNRLYWYRQTLGQGPEFLTYFQNEAQLEKSRLLSDRFSAERPKGSFSTLEIQRTEQGDSAMYLCASSRAAGGAFFGQGTRLTVV.

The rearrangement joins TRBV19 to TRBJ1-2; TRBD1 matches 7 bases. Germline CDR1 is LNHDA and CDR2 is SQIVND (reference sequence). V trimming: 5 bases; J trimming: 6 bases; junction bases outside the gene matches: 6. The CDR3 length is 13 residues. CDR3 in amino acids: CASSVQGIDGYTF. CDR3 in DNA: TGTGCCAGTAGTGTACAGGGGATCGATGGCTACACCTTC.

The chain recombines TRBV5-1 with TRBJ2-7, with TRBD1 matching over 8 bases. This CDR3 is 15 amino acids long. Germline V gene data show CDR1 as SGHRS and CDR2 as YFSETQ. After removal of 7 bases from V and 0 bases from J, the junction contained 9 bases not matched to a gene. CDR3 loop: CASSEQGVPSYEQYF. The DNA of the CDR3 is TGCGCCAGCTCCGAACAGGGGGTCCCCTCCTACGAGCAGTACTTC.